This TCR beta chain was sequenced for a study of blood T cell repertoires in COVID-19. Across the study: Samples taken during acute and convalescent COVID-19 were collected in the United States, Italy and Spain. T cells, B-cell-depleted T cells, or PBMCs provided the cDNA or gDNA that served as material.

Original methodology: Cell counts per sample came from amplifying reference gene primers. TCRdb's copy holds only in-frame clones and misses some; the assay was immunoSEQ multiplex PCR. That table furnishes V, J and clone size, whereas the DNA furnished D and trimming. This table holds a few hundred thousand clones, approximately 89% found once. This CDR3 spans 14 amino acids. CDR1 is SGHTA, CDR2 FQGNSA, per germline. Trimming took 3 bases from V and 1 from J, leaving 9 bases between them. Material for sequencing was peripheral blood. This chain links TRBV7-2 with TRBJ1-2; D uncertain. This TCR was recovered from a woman in her 30s who had recovered from COVID-19. Written as DNA, the CDR3 is TGTGCCAGCAGCTTCCCCGCGGGTAACTATGGCTACACCTTC. Protein sequence: CASSFPAGNYGYTF. Full variable domain (rest looked up from reference TRBV7-2 and TRBJ1-2): GAGVSQSPSNKVTEKGKDVELRCDPISGHTALYWYRQSLGQGLEFLIYFQGNSAPDKSGLPSDRFSAERTGGSVSTLTIQRTQQEDSAVYLCASSFPAGNYGYTFGSGTRLTVV.